This TCR beta chain was sequenced in a study of blood T cell repertoires in COVID-19. Study-wide background: Nucleic acid was either cDNA or gDNA, and it came from T cells, B-cell-depleted T cells, or PBMCs.

In the authors' workflow: By means of reference gene primer amplification, nucleated cell counts were estimated. Only in-frame clones appear in the TCRdb table, and some are missing; sequencing was by immunoSEQ multiplex PCR. Clonal size and the V and J genes are those of that table, whereas D and trimming came from the DNA. Of about 140,000 clones in the sample, about 86% were seen once. V was pared by 7 bases and J by 6 bases, with 7 bases of the junction left unmatched. CDR1 SQVTM and CDR2 ANQGSEA come from the germline V gene. The CDR3 extends over 13 amino acids. The chain links TRBV29-1 to TRBJ1-3; TRBD1 aligns across 9 bases. Material for sequencing was peripheral blood. The sequence came from an older woman with acute or convalescent COVID-19. The CDR3: CSAHRGPENTIYF. In nucleotides, the CDR3 is TGCAGCGCCCACAGGGGGCCTGAAAACACCATATATTTT.